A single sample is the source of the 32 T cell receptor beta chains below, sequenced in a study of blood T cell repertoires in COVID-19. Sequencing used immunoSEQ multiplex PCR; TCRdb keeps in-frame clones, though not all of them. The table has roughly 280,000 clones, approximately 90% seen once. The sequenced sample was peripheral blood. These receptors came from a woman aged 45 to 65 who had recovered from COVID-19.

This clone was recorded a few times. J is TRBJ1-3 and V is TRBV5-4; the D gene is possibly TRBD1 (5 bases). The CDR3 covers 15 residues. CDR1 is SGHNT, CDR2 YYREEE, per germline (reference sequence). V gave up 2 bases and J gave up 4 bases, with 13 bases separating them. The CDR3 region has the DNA TGTGCCAGCAGCTTAAGCTTCGGGGGAGGAAACACCATATATTTT. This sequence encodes CASSLSFGGGNTIYF.

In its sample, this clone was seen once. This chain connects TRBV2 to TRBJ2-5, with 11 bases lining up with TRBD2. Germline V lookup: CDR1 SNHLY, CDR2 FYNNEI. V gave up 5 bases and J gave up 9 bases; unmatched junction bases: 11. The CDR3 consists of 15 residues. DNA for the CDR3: TGTGCCAGCAGTTTAGCGGGAGGGAATAAGAAGGCCCAGTACTTC. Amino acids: CASSLAGGNKKAQYF. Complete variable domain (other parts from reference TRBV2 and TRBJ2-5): EPEVTQTPSHQVTQMGQEVILRCVPISNHLYFYWYRQILGQKVEFLVSFYNNEISEKSEIFDDQFSVERPDGSNFTLKIRSTKLEDSAMYFCASSLAGGNKKAQYFGPGTRLLVL.

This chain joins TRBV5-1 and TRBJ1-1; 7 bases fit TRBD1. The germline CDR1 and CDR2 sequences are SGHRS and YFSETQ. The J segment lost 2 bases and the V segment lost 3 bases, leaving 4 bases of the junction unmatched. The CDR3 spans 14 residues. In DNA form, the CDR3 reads TGCGCCAGCAGCTGGGGGACAGAAAACACTGAAGCTTTCTTT. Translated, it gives CASSWGTENTEAFF.

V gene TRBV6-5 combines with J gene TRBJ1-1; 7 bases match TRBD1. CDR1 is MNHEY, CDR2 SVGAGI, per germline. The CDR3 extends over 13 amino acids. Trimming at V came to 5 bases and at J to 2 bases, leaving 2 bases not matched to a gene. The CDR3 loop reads CASSRQGNTEAFF. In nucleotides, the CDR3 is TGTGCCAGCAGTAGACAGGGAAACACTGAAGCTTTCTTT.

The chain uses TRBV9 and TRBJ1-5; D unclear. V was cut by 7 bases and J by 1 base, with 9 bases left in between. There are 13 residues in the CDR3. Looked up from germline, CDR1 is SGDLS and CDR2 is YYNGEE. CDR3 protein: CASPQISNQPQHF. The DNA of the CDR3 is TGTGCCAGCCCCCAGATAAGCAATCAGCCCCAGCATTTT.

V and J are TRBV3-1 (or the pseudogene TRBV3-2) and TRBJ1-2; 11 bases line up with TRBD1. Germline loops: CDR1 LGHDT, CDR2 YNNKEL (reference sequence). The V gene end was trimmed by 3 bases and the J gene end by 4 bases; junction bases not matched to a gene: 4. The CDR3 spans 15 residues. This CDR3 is CASSHWDRGGYGYTF. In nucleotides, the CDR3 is TGTGCCAGCAGCCATTGGGACAGGGGGGGCTATGGCTACACCTTC.

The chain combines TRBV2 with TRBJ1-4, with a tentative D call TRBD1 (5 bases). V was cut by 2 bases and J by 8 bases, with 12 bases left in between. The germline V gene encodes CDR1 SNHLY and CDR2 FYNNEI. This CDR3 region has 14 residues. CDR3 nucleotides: TGTGCCAGCAGTGAAAACGGGGGGGACGAAAAACTGTTTTTT. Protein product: CASSENGGDEKLFF.

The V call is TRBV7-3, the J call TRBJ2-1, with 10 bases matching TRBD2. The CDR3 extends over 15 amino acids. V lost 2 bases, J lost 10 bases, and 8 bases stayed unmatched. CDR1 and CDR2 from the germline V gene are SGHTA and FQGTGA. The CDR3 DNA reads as TGTGCCAGCAGCTTATCGGCTAGCGGGAGCCGGGAGCAGTTCTTC. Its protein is CASSLSASGSREQFF.

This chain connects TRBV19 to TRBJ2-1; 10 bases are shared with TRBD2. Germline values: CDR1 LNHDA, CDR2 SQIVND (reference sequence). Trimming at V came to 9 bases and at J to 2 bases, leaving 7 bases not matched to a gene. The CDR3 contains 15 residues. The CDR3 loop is CASHNSGGTYNEQFF. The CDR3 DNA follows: TGTGCCAGCCATAATAGCGGGGGGACCTACAATGAGCAGTTCTTC. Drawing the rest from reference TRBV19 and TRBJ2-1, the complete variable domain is DGGITQSPKYLFRKEGQNVTLSCEQNLNHDAMYWYRQDPGQGLRLIYYSQIVNDFQKGDIAEGYSVSREKKESFPLTVTSAQKNPTAFYLCASHNSGGTYNEQFFGPGTRLTVL.

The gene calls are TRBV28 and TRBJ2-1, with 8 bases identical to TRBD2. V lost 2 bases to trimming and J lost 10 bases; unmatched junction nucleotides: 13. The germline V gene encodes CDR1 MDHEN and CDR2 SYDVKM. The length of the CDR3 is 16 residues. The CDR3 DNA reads TGTGCCAGCAGTTTAGTGTCTAGCGGGCCCCCAGGGGAGCAGTTCTTC. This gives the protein CASSLVSSGPPGEQFF.

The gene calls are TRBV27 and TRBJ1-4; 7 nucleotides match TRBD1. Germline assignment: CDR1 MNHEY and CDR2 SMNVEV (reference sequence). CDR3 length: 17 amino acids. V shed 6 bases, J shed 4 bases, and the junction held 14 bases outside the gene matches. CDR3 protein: CASRTLYRGQLNEKLFF. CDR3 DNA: TGTGCCAGCAGGACGCTGTATAGGGGACAGCTTAATGAAAAACTGTTTTTT.

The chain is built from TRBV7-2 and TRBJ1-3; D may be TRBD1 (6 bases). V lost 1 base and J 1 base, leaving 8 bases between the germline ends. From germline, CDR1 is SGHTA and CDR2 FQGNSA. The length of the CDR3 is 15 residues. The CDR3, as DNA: TGTGCCAGCAGCTTAGTTGACAGGTCTGGAAACACCATATATTTT. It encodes CASSLVDRSGNTIYF.

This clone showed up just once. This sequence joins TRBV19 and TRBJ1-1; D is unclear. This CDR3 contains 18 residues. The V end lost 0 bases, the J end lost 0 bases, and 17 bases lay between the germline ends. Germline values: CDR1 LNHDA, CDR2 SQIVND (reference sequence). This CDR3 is CASSIDLAWRQMNTEAFF. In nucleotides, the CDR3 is TGTGCCAGTAGTATAGATTTAGCCTGGCGGCAGATGAACACTGAAGCTTTCTTT.

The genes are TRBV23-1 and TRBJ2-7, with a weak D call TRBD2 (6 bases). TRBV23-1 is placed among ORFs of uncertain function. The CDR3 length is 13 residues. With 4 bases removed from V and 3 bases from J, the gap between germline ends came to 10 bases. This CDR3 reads CASSLSGLYEQYF. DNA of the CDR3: TGCGCCAGCAGTCTTAGCGGTCTCTACGAGCAGTACTTC.

This CDR3 is CASSLEGFEQYF. CDR3 coding DNA: TGTGCCAGCAGCTTAGAGGGGTTCGAGCAGTACTTC. This chain joins TRBV7-9 and TRBJ2-7; D is perhaps TRBD1 (5 bases). Per germline, CDR1 SEHNR and CDR2 FQNEAQ (reference sequence). The CDR3 covers 12 residues. V was pared by 1 base and J by 6 bases, with 7 bases between. The full variable domain, in which reference TRBV7-9 and TRBJ2-7 provide the parts outside the CDR3, is DTGVSQNPRHKITKRGQNVTFRCDPISEHNRLYWYRQTLGQGPEFLTYFQNEAQLEKSRLLSDRFSAERPKGSFSTLEIQRTEQGDSAMYLCASSLEGFEQYFGPGTRLTVT.

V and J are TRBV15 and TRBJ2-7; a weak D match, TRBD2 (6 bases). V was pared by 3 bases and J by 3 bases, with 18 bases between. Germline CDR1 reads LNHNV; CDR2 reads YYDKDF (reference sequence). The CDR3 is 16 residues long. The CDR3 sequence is CATSRPMGSGYYEQYF. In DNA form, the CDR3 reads TGTGCCACCAGCAGGCCCATGGGTAGCGGCTACTACGAGCAGTACTTC.

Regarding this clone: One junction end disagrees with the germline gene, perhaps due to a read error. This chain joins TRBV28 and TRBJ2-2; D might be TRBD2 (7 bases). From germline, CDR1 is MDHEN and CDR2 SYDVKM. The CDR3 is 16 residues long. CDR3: CASSLRGGLGTRELFF. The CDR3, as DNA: TGTGCCAGCAGTTTAAGGGGGGGGCTTGGCACCAGGGAGCTGTTTTTT.

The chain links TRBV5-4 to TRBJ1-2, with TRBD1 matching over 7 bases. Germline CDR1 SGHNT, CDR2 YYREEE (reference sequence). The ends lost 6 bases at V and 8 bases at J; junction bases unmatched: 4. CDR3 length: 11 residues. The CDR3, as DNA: TGTGCCAGCACCAGGGGGAGAGGCTACACCTTC. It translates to CASTRGRGYTF.

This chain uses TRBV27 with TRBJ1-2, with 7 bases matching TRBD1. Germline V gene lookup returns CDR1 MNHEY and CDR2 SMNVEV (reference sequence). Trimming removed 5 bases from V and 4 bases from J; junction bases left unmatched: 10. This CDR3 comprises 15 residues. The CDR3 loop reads CASSVNPRTGYGYTF. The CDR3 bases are TGTGCCAGCAGTGTCAACCCCCGGACAGGCTATGGCTACACCTTC.

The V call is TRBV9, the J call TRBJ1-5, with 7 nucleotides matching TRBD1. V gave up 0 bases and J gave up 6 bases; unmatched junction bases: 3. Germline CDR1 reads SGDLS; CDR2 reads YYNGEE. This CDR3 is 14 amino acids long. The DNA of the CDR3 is TGTGCCAGCAGCGTAGGAGGGGGCGGTCAGCCCCAGCATTTT. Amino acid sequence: CASSVGGGGQPQHF.

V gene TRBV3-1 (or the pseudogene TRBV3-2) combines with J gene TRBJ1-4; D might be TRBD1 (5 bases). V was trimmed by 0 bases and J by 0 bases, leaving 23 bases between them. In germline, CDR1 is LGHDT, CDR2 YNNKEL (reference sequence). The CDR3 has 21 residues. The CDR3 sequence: CASSQEAGWFRLSTTNEKLFF. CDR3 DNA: TGTGCCAGCAGCCAAGAGGCAGGGTGGTTTCGTCTTTCCACAACTAATGAAAAACTGTTTTTT.

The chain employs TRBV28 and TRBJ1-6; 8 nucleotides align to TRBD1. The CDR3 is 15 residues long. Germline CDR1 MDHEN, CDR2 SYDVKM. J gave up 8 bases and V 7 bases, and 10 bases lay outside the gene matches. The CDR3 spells CASIFGDRLDSPLHF. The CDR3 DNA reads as TGTGCCAGCATTTTTGGGGACAGGTTGGATTCACCCCTCCACTTT.

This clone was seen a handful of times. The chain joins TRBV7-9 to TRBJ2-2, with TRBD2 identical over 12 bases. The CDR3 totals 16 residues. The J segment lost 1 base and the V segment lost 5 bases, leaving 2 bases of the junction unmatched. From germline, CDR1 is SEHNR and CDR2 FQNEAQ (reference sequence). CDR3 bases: TGTGCCAGCAGCGAGGGACTAGCGGGGAACACCGGGGAGCTGTTTTTT. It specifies CASSEGLAGNTGELFF.

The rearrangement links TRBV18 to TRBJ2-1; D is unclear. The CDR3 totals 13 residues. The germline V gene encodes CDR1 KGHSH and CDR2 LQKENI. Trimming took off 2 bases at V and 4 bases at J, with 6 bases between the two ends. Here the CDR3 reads CASSPVRYNEQFF. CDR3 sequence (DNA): TGTGCCAGCTCACCAGTGCGATACAATGAGCAGTTCTTC.

CDR3 residues: CASSYSNLNGYTF. In DNA form, the CDR3 reads TGTGCCAGCAGTTACTCGAACTTAAATGGCTACACCTTC. The chain has TRBV6-5 and TRBJ1-2; no clear D. Trimming left V 0 bases short and J 6 bases short, with 8 bases between. The CDR3 covers 13 residues. CDR1 MNHEY and CDR2 SVGAGI come from the germline V gene.

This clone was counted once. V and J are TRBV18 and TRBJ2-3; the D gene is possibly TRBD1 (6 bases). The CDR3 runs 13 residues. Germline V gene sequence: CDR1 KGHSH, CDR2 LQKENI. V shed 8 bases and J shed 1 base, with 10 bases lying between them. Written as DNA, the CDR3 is TGTGCCAGCCAGAACAGGGGCACAGATACGCAGTATTTT. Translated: CASQNRGTDTQYF.

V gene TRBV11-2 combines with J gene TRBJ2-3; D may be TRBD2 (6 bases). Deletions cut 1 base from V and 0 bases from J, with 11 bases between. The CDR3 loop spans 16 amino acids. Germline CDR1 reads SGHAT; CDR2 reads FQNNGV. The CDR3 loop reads CASSLVRGDSTDTQYF. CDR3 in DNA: TGTGCCAGCAGCTTAGTCCGCGGGGATAGCACAGATACGCAGTATTTT.

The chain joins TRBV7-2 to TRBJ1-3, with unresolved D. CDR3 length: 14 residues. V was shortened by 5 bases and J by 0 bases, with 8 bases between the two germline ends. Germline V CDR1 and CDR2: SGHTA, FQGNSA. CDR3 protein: CASSPYGSGNTIYF. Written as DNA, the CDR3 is TGTGCCAGCAGCCCCTACGGCTCTGGAAACACCATATATTTT.

The CDR3 loop is CASSPLPTYNEQFF. CDR3 coding DNA: TGCGCCAGCAGCCCCTTACCCACTTACAATGAGCAGTTCTTC. The V call is TRBV5-1, the J call TRBJ2-1; D unresolved. CDR3 length: 14 residues. Germline V CDR1 and CDR2: SGHRS, YFSETQ. Trimming cost V 4 bases and J 4 bases, with 12 bases left between them.

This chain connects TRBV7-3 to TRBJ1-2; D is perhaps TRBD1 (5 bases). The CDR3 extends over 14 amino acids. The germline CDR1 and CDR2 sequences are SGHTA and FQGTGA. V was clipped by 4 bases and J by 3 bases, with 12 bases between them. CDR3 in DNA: TGTGCCAGCAGCTCCCATGGGGGGGACTATGGCTACACCTTC. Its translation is CASSSHGGDYGYTF.

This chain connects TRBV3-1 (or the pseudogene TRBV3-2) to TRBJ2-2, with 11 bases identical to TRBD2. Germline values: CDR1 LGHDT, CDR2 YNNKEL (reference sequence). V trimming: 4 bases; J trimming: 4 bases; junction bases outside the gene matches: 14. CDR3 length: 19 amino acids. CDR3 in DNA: TGTGCCAGCAGCCCCTCGAGAGTAGCGGGAGGGCCGGTCACCGGGGAGCTGTTTTTT. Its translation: CASSPSRVAGGPVTGELFF.

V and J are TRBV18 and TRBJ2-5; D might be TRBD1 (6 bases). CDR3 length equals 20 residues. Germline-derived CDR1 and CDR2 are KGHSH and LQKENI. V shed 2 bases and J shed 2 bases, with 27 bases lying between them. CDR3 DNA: TGTGCCAGCTCACCATATGCCCGGGACAACCCATGGAGCGGACAAGAGACCCAGTACTTC. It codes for CASSPYARDNPWSGQETQYF.